This passage covers 10 T cell receptor beta chains from one sample sequenced in a study of T cells in Graves' hyperthyroidism and ophthalmopathy. RNA transcripts gave rise to amplified TCR beta CDR3 regions. First-round RT-PCR of the TCR CDR3 relied on the HTBI primer set. From the multiplex PCR reads, TCRdb called clonotypes with MiXCR, one entry per CDR3 protein. The table records 750,000 to 900,000 distinct CDR3 sequences, over 35% of them present only once. The source material was blood. These TCRs come from a man between 18 and 29 years old with Graves' hyperthyroidism.

The rearrangement links TRBV12-3 or TRBV12-4 to TRBJ1-2; D is uncertain. The CDR3 is made up of 12 amino acids. Deletions cut 8 bases from V and 6 bases from J, with 13 bases between. The CDR3 region has the DNA TGTGCCAGCGTTGTGTCCGGGAATGGCTACACCTTC. Translated, it gives CASVVSGNGYTF.

This chain connects TRBV29-1 to TRBJ2-2; no reliable D call. The CDR3 loop spans 11 amino acids. Germline-derived CDR1 and CDR2 are SQVTM and ANQGSEA. The germline V and J ends were trimmed by 8 bases and 7 bases, with 11 bases remaining between them. DNA for the CDR3: TGCAGCTTACGGCTAGACGGGGAGCTGTTTTTT. It specifies CSLRLDGELFF.

V is TRBV19 and J is TRBJ1-4; D perhaps matches TRBD1 (6 bases). The germline V gene has CDR1 LNHDA and CDR2 SQIVND (reference sequence). CDR3 size: 17 residues. The V and J ends lost 6 bases and 0 bases respectively, with 17 bases between them. As DNA, the CDR3 is TGTGCCAGTAGCACCCTCAACAACAGGGCAACTAATGAAAAACTGTTTTTT. Translated, it gives CASSTLNNRATNEKLFF. The full variable domain, in which reference TRBV19 and TRBJ1-4 provide the parts outside the CDR3, is DGGITQSPKYLFRKEGQNVTLSCEQNLNHDAMYWYRQDPGQGLRLIYYSQIVNDFQKGDIAEGYSVSREKKESFPLTVTSAQKNPTAFYLCASSTLNNRATNEKLFFGSGTQLSVL.

This clonotype was recorded many times. The chain has TRBV29-1 and TRBJ2-6, with a weak D call TRBD1 (5 bases). Germline V gives CDR1 SQVTM, CDR2 ANQGSEA. CDR3 length equals 15 residues. The V end lost 4 bases, the J end lost 0 bases, and 10 bases lay between the germline ends. In DNA form, the CDR3 reads TGCAGCGTTGTCCGACAGAACTCTGGGGCCAACGTCCTGACTTTC. It encodes CSVVRQNSGANVLTF.

The chain employs TRBV7-9 and TRBJ2-7, with D perhaps TRBD2 (6 bases). Trimming took off 4 bases at V and 7 bases at J, with 20 bases between the two ends. Germline lookup yields CDR1 SEHNR and CDR2 FQNEAQ (reference sequence). CDR3 length: 15 amino acids. The CDR3 DNA sequence: TGTGCCAGCAGCTCGCGGACTATCGGCCGGTGGGAGCAGTACTTC. Its translation is CASSSRTIGRWEQYF.

The chain employs TRBV9 and TRBJ1-5; unclear D gene. Judging by the DNA end, TRBJ2-3 fits better; the J call may be wrong. Germline lookup yields CDR1 SGDLS and CDR2 YYNGEE. There are 15 residues in the CDR3. CDR3: CASSNTGSLNQPQYF. In DNA form, the CDR3 reads TGTGCCAGCAGTAACACGGGCTCACTCAATCAGCCCCAGTATTTT.

This clonotype was picked up a small number of times. J is TRBJ1-2 and V is TRBV7-9; D call uncertain. Germline assignment: CDR1 SEHNR and CDR2 FQNEAQ (reference sequence). The CDR3 is made up of 15 amino acids. Between the trimmed V and J ends, which lost 5 bases and 0 bases, there was a span of 13 bases. CDR3 protein: CASSPPVSPNYGYTF. DNA for the CDR3: TGTGCCAGCAGCCCCCCCGTTAGTCCTAACTATGGCTACACCTTC.

This clonotype was detected only a few times. The V and J genes are TRBV6-6 and TRBJ1-1, with D perhaps matching TRBD1 (6 bases). With 5 bases removed from V and 4 bases from J, the gap between germline ends came to 14 bases. Germline V gene lookup returns CDR1 MNHNY and CDR2 SVGAGI (reference sequence). The CDR3 runs to 14 residues. The CDR3 DNA follows: TGTGCCAGCAGTCCCGAACAGGGCTCCACTGAAGCTTTCTTT. It translates to CASSPEQGSTEAFF.

This clonotype turned up a few times. The V gene is TRBV2, the J gene TRBJ2-5, with a tentative D call TRBD1 (5 bases). Germline CDR1 is SNHLY and CDR2 is FYNNEI. Between the trimmed V and J ends, which lost 6 bases and 5 bases, there was a span of 16 bases. The CDR3 is 14 amino acids. CDR3 sequence reads: CASRPALGAETQYF. The CDR3 DNA reads as TGTGCCAGCAGACCAGCTCTAGGGGCGGAGACCCAGTACTTC.

To note about this clonotype: The junction departs from germline at one end; a sequencing error may be responsible. The rearrangement links TRBV7-7 to TRBJ1-2; D remains ambiguous. The CDR3 totals 12 residues. Germline-derived CDR1 and CDR2 are SSHAT and FNYEAQ (reference sequence). DNA of the CDR3: TGTGCTAGCAGCTGGGAACTAGCGGCCTACACCTTC. It encodes CASSWELAAYTF.